The rows below give T cell receptor beta chains drawn from one sample of a study of blood T cell repertoires in COVID-19. Assay: immunoSEQ multiplex PCR; the TCRdb copy retains only in-frame clones and omits some. The repertoire consists of 97,000 or so clones, with 75% to 85% occurring once and the leading ten covering roughly 4.1%. What was sequenced was peripheral blood. The origin of the receptors is a man between 60 and 70 years old with acute or convalescent COVID-19. Each CDR3 is given with its conserved first and last residue.

V	J	length	CDR3
TRBV25-1	TRBJ2-1	17	CASSEWWTAGTKNEQFF
TRBV6-5	TRBJ1-1	11	CASRNTQGAFF
TRBV5-1	TRBJ2-2	15	CASSLGAWDTGELFF
TRBV5-4	TRBJ2-5	14	CASSSGGGQETQYF
TRBV6-1	TRBJ1-2	14	CASSEATPAYGYTF
TRBV18	TRBJ2-6	16	CASSPLALSGANVLTF
TRBV30	TRBJ2-2	17	CAWSVRLTSSNTGELFF
TRBV3-1/TRBV3-2	TRBJ2-5	15	CASSAPSRTEETQYF
TRBV7-3	TRBJ2-3	15	CASSLGRGSTDTQYF
TRBV7-9	TRBJ1-2	14	CATIRGEANYGYTF
TRBV15	TRBJ1-1	13	CATSRPPVAKAFF
TRBV3-1/TRBV3-2	TRBJ1-6	15	CASSLRDSGNSPLHF
TRBV14	TRBJ1-2	15	CASSPVDRGVYGYTF
TRBV5-1	TRBJ1-1	14	CASSPRQANTEAFF